What follows describes a single TCR beta chain. Antigen: not known. This sample stems from a study of cytomegalovirus exposure and HLA in healthy donors. Across the study: Earlier results showed approximately 110 million unique TCR beta sequences derived from approximately 170 million T cells.

Study findings and constraints: Sequencing artifact likely explains a cluster of highly shared sequence variants. Per a prior analysis, the majority of TCR beta V segments were productive roughly 87% or roughly 30% of the time.

PCR used 60 Vbeta primers and 13 Jbeta primers. Using immunoSEQ multiplex PCR, the repertoire was profiled, and TCRdb retains in-frame clones only, with some absent. The sample lists tens of thousands of clones, 65% to 75% occurring once. The ends were cut back, 2 bases at V and 16 bases at J, with 15 bases in the middle. From germline, CDR1 is SQVTM and CDR2 ANQGSEA. The CDR3 consists of 11 residues. The sample comprised PBMCs. This chain joins TRBV29-1 and TRBJ1-5; D call uncertain. The receptor was derived from a man aged 25 to 40 in good health and CMV-seronegative. CDR3 DNA: TGCAGCGTTGAAATAGCCTCACATATACATTTT. Translation: CSVEIASHIHF.